The 6 T cell receptor beta chains in this list originate from one sample, sequenced in a study of blood T cell repertoires in COVID-19. Assay: immunoSEQ multiplex PCR; the TCRdb copy retains only in-frame clones and omits some. The table includes 210,000 or so clones, roughly 80% detected once. The sequenced sample consisted of peripheral blood. The receptors shown here come from a woman aged 80 or older with acute or convalescent COVID-19.

This clone appeared many times. J is TRBJ2-3 and V is TRBV19; no clear D gene. Trimming left V 5 bases short and J 0 bases short, with 15 bases between. This CDR3 is built from 16 residues. Germline values: CDR1 LNHDA, CDR2 SQIVND (reference sequence). CDR3 sequence reads: CASSSFLPESTDTQYF. The DNA for the CDR3 is TGTGCCAGTAGTTCATTCCTTCCGGAGAGCACAGATACGCAGTATTTT.

The J gene is TRBJ1-1, the V gene TRBV21-1; TRBD1, the D gene given by the table, was not confirmed from the DNA. TRBV21-1 is an annotated pseudogene. The CDR3 runs 14 residues. CDR3 DNA: TGTGCCAGCAAGTATGGACAGGGGGGCACTGAAGCTTTCTTT. Its protein is CASKYGQGGTEAFF.

The V gene is TRBV30, the J gene TRBJ1-3; weak D call: TRBD1 (6 bases). Germline values: CDR1 GTSNPN, CDR2 SVGIG (reference sequence). V lost 4 bases to trimming and J lost 2 bases, with 6 bases between them. The CDR3 spans 12 residues. CDR3 loop: CAWNRAGNTIYF. CDR3 coding DNA: TGTGCCTGGAACAGGGCTGGAAACACCATATATTTT. Supplemented by reference TRBV30 and TRBJ1-3, the full variable domain reads SQTIHQWPATLVQPVGSPLSLECTVEGTSNPNLYWYRQAAGRGLQLLFYSVGIGQISSEVPQNLSASRPQDRQFILSSKKLLLSDSGFYLCAWNRAGNTIYFGEGSWLTVV.

This chain connects TRBV19 to TRBJ1-1; 7 nucleotides align to TRBD1. Losses at the gene ends were 6 bases for V and 6 bases for J; bases not matched to a gene: 10. The CDR3 is 14 residues long. Per germline, CDR1 LNHDA and CDR2 SQIVND (reference sequence). The CDR3 loop is CASRQTGTDPEAFF. The CDR3 bases are TGTGCCAGTAGGCAAACCGGGACAGATCCTGAAGCTTTCTTT.

The chain carries TRBV7-8 and TRBJ1-2, with D tentatively TRBD1 (6 bases). Per the germline V gene, CDR1 is SGHVS and CDR2 is FQNEAQ. The CDR3 length is 14 residues. V was clipped by 5 bases and J by 2 bases, with 12 bases between them. The DNA for the CDR3 is TGTGCCAGCAGCCGTGCTGACAGGAACTATGGCTACACCTTC. Encoded protein: CASSRADRNYGYTF.

The chain combines TRBV11-2 with TRBJ2-7, with D possibly being TRBD2 (5 bases). Trimming left V 5 bases short and J 8 bases short, with 16 bases between. The CDR3 loop spans 13 amino acids. Per germline, CDR1 SGHAT and CDR2 FQNNGV. For the CDR3, the DNA is TGTGCCAGCAGCATCCAGAGGGATCTCCAGCAGTACTTC. Translation: CASSIQRDLQQYF.